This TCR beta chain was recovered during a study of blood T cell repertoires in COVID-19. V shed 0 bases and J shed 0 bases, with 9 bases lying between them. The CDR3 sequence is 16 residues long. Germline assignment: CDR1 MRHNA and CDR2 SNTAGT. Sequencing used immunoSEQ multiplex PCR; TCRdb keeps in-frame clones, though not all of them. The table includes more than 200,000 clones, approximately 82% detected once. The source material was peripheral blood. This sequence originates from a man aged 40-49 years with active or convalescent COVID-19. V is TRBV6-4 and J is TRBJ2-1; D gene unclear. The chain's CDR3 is CASSDSGSASYNEQFF. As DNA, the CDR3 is TGTGCCAGCAGTGACTCGGGCTCAGCCTCCTACAATGAGCAGTTCTTC.